The next 12 T cell receptor beta chains were all read from a single sample in a study of T cell repertoires in cytomegalovirus infection. Each CDR3 protein is one row after TCRdb ran MiXCR on the reads. The table lists approximately 730,000 distinct CDR3 sequences, 30% to 40% of them singletons. Their target antigens are unknown. This specimen consisted of cultured PBMCs, obtained from culture after CMV antigen stimulation. The source is a human donor in good health (CMV status not recorded). Some clones in this sample may be carry-over from other donors' samples.

This clonotype was picked up a small number of times. This sequence joins TRBV6-6 and TRBJ2-7; 11 bases are shared with TRBD1. CDR3 length: 14 residues. Germline CDR1 is MNHNY and CDR2 is SVGAGI (reference sequence). Germline trimming cut 5 bases from V and 6 bases from J; bases unmatched to any gene: 6. The CDR3 sequence is CASSDTGTGGEQYF. The CDR3 coding sequence is TGTGCCAGCAGTGATACCGGGACAGGGGGCGAGCAGTACTTC.

This clonotype was seen more than once but under ten times. The CDR3 spells CASSWAAGGISYEQYF. The CDR3 bases are TGTGCCAGCAGCTGGGCGGCAGGGGGAATCTCCTACGAGCAGTACTTC. The chain employs TRBV7-2 and TRBJ2-7; 7 bases fit TRBD1. V lost 4 bases, J lost 0 bases, and 9 bases stayed unmatched. This CDR3 has 16 amino acids. Germline CDR1 reads SGHTA; CDR2 reads FQGNSA. Full variable domain (outside the CDR3, taken from reference TRBV7-2 and TRBJ2-7): GAGVSQSPSNKVTEKGKDVELRCDPISGHTALYWYRQSLGQGLEFLIYFQGNSAPDKSGLPSDRFSAERTGGSVSTLTIQRTQQEDSAVYLCASSWAAGGISYEQYFGPGTRLTVT.

Worth noting for this clonotype: Just one base apart from a much larger clone, this may be a read error. This chain joins TRBV7-8 and TRBJ1-4; D not resolved. This CDR3 has 15 residues. Germline values: CDR1 SGHVS, CDR2 FQNEAQ. As DNA, the CDR3 is TGTGCCAGCTGCTTAACCTCCGCCCTCTCAGAAAAACTGTTTTTT. It encodes CASCLTSALSEKLFF.

Concerning this clonotype itself: No DNA is shown, since the ends of the CDR3 on it are uncertain; the CDR3 is the one TCRdb lists. V is TRBV12-3 or TRBV12-4 and J is TRBJ1-5. Ends included, the CDR3 has 14 residues. The CDR3 loop is CASSSSAGNQPQHF.

This sequence joins TRBV19 and TRBJ2-2; 8 bases match TRBD1. The CDR3 has 15 residues. Trimming cost V 10 bases and J 5 bases; bases outside gene matches: 12. The germline V gene encodes CDR1 LNHDA and CDR2 SQIVND (reference sequence). CDR3 amino acids: CATHSGQGETGELFF. The DNA for the CDR3 is TGTGCCACTCACAGTGGACAGGGAGAAACCGGGGAGCTGTTTTTT.

This clonotype was recorded at least ten times. The rearrangement links TRBV7-6 to TRBJ2-7, with TRBD2 identical over 14 bases. Trimming took 1 base from V and 1 from J; bases not matched to a gene: 0. The CDR3 has 16 amino acids. Germline V gene sequence: CDR1 SGHVS, CDR2 FNYEAQ. CDR3 DNA sequence: TGTGCCAGCAGCTTAGGACTAGCGGGAGGGTCCTACGAGCAGTACTTC. Translating it yields CASSLGLAGGSYEQYF.

This clonotype has only a few counts. This chain links TRBV4-1 with TRBJ2-7, with a tentative D call TRBD1 (5 bases). CDR3 size: 17 residues. Deletions cut 0 bases from V and 3 bases from J, with 18 bases between. Germline CDR1 and CDR2: MGHRA and YSYEKL. The CDR3 reads CASSQDFKGREVYEQYF. As DNA, the CDR3 is TGCGCCAGCAGCCAAGATTTCAAGGGCAGGGAAGTCTACGAGCAGTACTTC.

The J gene is TRBJ2-1, the V gene TRBV5-6, with a possible D match to TRBD1 (6 bases). The germline V gene encodes CDR1 SGHDT and CDR2 YYEEEE. The V end lost 0 bases, the J end lost 9 bases, and 13 bases lay between the germline ends. The CDR3 extends over 14 amino acids. CDR3 DNA sequence: TGTGCCAGCAGCTTGGATGTGGACAGAGGTGAGCAGTTCTTC. It codes for CASSLDVDRGEQFF.

This clonotype came up many times. The chain joins TRBV7-2 to TRBJ2-7; 11 nucleotides align to TRBD2. CDR3 length: 17 residues. The trim removed 2 bases at V and 7 bases at J, leaving 13 bases unmatched. The germline V gene has CDR1 SGHTA and CDR2 FQGNSA. The CDR3 DNA reads TGTGCCAGCAGCTTATATGGGACTAGCGGCTCCGTTGATGAGCAGTACTTC. It encodes CASSLYGTSGSVDEQYF.

The rearrangement joins TRBV12-3 or TRBV12-4 to TRBJ2-2; D may be TRBD2 (5 bases). Trimming stripped 7 bases from V and 8 bases from J, with 17 bases between. The CDR3 has 14 residues. The DNA for the CDR3 is TGTGCCAGCACCCTAACAGAGGGCCTGGGGGAGCTGTTTTTT. Its translation is CASTLTEGLGELFF.

V is TRBV5-8 and J is TRBJ1-5; D unresolved. Germline CDR1 SGHTS, CDR2 YDEGEE. CDR3 size: 12 residues. V lost 4 bases to trimming and J lost 6 bases, with 8 bases between them. The CDR3 region is CASSAWGQPQHF. The CDR3 coding sequence is TGTGCCAGCAGCGCCTGGGGTCAGCCCCAGCATTTT.

This clonotype was counted only a few times. This rearrangement joins TRBV2 to TRBJ2-7; D not resolved. The CDR3 runs to 10 residues. The germline V gene encodes CDR1 SNHLY and CDR2 FYNNEI. The V end was cut by 3 bases, the J end by 5 bases, with 2 bases between. CDR3: CASSEDEQYF. As DNA, the CDR3 is TGTGCCAGCAGTGAGGACGAGCAGTACTTC.